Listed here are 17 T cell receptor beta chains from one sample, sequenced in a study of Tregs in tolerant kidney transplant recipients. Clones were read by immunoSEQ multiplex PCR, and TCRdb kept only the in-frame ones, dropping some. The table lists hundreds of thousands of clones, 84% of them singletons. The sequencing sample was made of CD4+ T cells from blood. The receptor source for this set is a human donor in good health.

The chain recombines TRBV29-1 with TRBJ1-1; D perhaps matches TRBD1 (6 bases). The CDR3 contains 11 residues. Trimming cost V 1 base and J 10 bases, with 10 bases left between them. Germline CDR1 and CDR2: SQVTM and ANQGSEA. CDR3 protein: CSVEAEGVAFF. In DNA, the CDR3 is TGCAGCGTTGAAGCCGAGGGGGTAGCTTTCTTT.

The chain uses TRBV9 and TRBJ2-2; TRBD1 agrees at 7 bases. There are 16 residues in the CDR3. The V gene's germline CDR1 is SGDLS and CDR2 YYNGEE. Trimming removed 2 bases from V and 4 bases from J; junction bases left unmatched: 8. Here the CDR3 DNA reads TGTGCCAGCAGCGTGACAGGGTTGGGGAGCACCGGGGAGCTGTTTTTT. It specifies CASSVTGLGSTGELFF.

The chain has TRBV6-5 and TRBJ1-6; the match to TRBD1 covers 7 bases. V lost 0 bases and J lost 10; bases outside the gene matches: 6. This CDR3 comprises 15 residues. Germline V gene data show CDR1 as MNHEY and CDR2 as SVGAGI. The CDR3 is CASSYSRAGQSPLHF. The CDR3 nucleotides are TGTGCCAGCAGTTACTCGCGGGCGGGACAGTCACCCCTCCACTTT.

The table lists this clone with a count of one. The CDR3 bases are TGCGCCAGCAGCTCGTTCCTAGCGGGGGGGCCGAGGACAGATACGCAGTATTTT. Protein sequence: CASSSFLAGGPRTDTQYF. This rearrangement joins TRBV5-1 to TRBJ2-3; 12 bases map to TRBD2. Per the germline V gene, CDR1 is SGHRS and CDR2 is YFSETQ. The V segment lost 3 bases and the J segment 3 bases; nucleotides outside the gene matches: 11. CDR3 size: 18 residues. Combining the CDR3 with reference TRBV5-1 and TRBJ2-3 gives the whole variable domain KAGVTQTPRYLIKTRGQQVTLSCSPISGHRSVSWYQQTPGQGLQFLFEYFSETQRNKGNFPGRFSGRQFSNSRSEMNVSTLELGDSALYLCASSSFLAGGPRTDTQYFGPGTRLTVL.

The CDR3 region has the DNA TGTGCCAGCAGTTACTCAGAGGGCGCTTCCTACGAGCAGTACTTC. This translates into CASSYSEGASYEQYF. The chain recombines TRBV6-6 with TRBJ2-7; TRBD2 is a possible D gene (5 bases). The CDR3 runs 15 residues. CDR1 is MNHNY, CDR2 SVGAGI, per germline (reference sequence). V dropped 0 bases and J dropped 1 base, with 10 bases sitting between them.

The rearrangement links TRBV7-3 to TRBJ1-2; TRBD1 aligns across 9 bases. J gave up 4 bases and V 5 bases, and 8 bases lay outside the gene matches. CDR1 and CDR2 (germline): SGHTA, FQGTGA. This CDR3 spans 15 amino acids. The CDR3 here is CASSPDRDRVYGYTF. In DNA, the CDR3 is TGTGCCAGCAGCCCAGACCGGGACAGGGTCTATGGCTACACCTTC.

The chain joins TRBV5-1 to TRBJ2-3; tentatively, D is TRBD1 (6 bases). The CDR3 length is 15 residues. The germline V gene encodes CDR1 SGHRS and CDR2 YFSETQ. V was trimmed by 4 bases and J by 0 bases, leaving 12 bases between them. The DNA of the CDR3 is TGCGCCAGCAGCCGCCCCCAGGGGAGCACAGATACGCAGTATTTT. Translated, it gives CASSRPQGSTDTQYF.

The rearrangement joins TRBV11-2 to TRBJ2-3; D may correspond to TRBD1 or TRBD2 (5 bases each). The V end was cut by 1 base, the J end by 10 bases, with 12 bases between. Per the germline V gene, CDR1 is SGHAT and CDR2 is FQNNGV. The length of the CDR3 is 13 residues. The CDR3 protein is CASSLGRRGPQYF. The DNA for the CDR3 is TGTGCCAGCAGCTTAGGACGAAGGGGACCGCAGTATTTT.

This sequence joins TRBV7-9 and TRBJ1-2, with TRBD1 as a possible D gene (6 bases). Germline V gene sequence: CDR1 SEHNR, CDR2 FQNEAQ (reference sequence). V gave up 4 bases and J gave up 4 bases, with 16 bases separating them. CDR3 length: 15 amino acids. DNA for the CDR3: TGTGCCAGCAGCTCGACAGGACGGGGGGCCTATGGCTACACCTTC. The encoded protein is CASSSTGRGAYGYTF.

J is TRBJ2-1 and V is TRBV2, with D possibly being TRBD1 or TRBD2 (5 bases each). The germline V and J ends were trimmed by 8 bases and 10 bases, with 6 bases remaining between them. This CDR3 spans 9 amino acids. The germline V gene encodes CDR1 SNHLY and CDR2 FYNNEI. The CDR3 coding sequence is TGTGCCAGCTGGGGGGAGCAGTTCTTC. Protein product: CASWGEQFF.

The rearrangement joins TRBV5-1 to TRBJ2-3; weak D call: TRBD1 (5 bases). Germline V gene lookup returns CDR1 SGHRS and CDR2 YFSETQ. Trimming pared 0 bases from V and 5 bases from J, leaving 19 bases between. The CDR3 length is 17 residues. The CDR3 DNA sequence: TGCGCCAGCAGCTTGGCCTACTTGCAGGGTGTGGGAGATACGCAGTATTTT. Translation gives CASSLAYLQGVGDTQYF. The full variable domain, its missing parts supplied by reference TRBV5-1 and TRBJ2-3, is KAGVTQTPRYLIKTRGQQVTLSCSPISGHRSVSWYQQTPGQGLQFLFEYFSETQRNKGNFPGRFSGRQFSNSRSEMNVSTLELGDSALYLCASSLAYLQGVGDTQYFGPGTRLTVL.

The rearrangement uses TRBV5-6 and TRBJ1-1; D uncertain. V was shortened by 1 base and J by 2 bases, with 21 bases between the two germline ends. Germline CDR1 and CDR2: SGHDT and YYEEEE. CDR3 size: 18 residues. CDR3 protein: CASSLSYGSFPFNTEAFF. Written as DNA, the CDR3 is TGTGCCAGCAGCTTGTCCTACGGCTCCTTTCCCTTCAACACTGAAGCTTTCTTT.

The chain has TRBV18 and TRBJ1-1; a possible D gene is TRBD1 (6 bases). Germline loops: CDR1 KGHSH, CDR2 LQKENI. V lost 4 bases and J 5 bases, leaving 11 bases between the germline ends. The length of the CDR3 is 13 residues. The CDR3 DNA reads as TGTGCCAGCTCACAGGGGGAGTTGACTGAAGCTTTCTTT. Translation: CASSQGELTEAFF.

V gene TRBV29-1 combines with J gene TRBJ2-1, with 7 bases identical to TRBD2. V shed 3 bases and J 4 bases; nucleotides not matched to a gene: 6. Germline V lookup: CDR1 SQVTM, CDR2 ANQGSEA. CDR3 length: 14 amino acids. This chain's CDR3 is CSVDRGGGYNEQFF. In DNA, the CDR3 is TGCAGCGTTGACCGTGGGGGGGGATACAATGAGCAGTTCTTC.

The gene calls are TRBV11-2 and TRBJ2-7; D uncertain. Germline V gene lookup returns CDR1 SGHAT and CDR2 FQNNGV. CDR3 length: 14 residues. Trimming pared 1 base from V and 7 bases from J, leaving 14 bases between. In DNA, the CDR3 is TGTGCCAGCAGCTTAGTAAACCAACGGAGTGAGCAGTACTTC. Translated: CASSLVNQRSEQYF. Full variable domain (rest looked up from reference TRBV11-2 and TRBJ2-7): EAGVAQSPRYKIIEKRQSVAFWCNPISGHATLYWYQQILGQGPKLLIQFQNNGVVDDSQLPKDRFSAERLKGVDSTLKIQPAKLEDSAVYLCASSLVNQRSEQYFGPGTRLTVT.

The chain's CDR3 is CASSPKAQGNQPQHF. As DNA, the CDR3 is TGTGCCAGCTCACCAAAAGCGCAGGGGAATCAGCCCCAGCATTTT. The rearrangement uses TRBV18 and TRBJ1-5, with D possibly being TRBD1 (6 bases). Looked up from germline, CDR1 is KGHSH and CDR2 is LQKENI. CDR3 length equals 15 residues. Trimming stripped 2 bases from V and 4 bases from J, with 12 bases between.

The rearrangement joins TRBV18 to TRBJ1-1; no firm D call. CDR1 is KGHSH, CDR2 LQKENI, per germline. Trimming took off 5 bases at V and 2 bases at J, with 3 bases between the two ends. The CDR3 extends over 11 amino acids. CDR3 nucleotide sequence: TGTGCCAGCTCAAGTAACACTGAAGCTTTCTTT. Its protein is CASSSNTEAFF.